Listed below are T cell receptor beta chains from one sample, sequenced in a study of cytomegalovirus exposure and HLA in healthy donors. The table came from immunoSEQ multiplex PCR; TCRdb's copy has only in-frame clones and leaves some out. The table includes tens of thousands of clones, approximately 88% detected once. The sample comprised PBMCs. These receptors were taken from a woman in her thirties in good health and CMV-seronegative. The CDR3 runs from the conserved cysteine through the conserved F or W. The D gene is left open where the match is weak. A row's size may be missing; if present it is once, few, many or a size class.

v_call	d_call	clone_size	j_call	cdr3_aa	cdr3_nt
TRBV11-2	-	-	TRBJ2-5	CASSLEGRESQYF	TGTGCCAGCAGCTTAGAGGGGAGAGAGTCCCAGTACTTC
TRBV5-1	TRBD2	-	TRBJ2-2	CASRISGTSVTKGSGELFF	TGCGCCAGCAGGATCTCCGGGACTAGCGTGACTAAAGGCAGCGGGGAGCTGTTTTTT
TRBV9	TRBD2	-	TRBJ2-3	CASSVDPGRANTQYF	TGTGCCAGCAGCGTAGACCCCGGGAGGGCCAATACGCAGTATTTT
TRBV2	TRBD2	-	TRBJ2-1	CASSPGGAEQFF	TGTGCCAGCAGTCCCGGGGGGGCGGAGCAGTTCTTC
TRBV7-2	TRBD2	-	TRBJ2-3	CASSPTGTRSTDTQYF	TGTGCCAGCAGCCCCACCGGGACTAGAAGTACAGATACGCAGTATTTT
TRBV11-2	-	-	TRBJ2-1	CASSSTGLNEQFF	TGTGCCAGCAGCTCCACAGGGTTGAATGAGCAGTTCTTC
TRBV6-5	-	few	TRBJ2-3	CASSYGSSADTQYF	TGTGCCAGCAGTTACGGATCTAGCGCAGATACGCAGTATTTT
TRBV9	TRBD1	-	TRBJ2-2	CASSVTSRGQGIGVGELFF	TGTGCCAGCAGCGTAACATCAAGGGGGCAAGGGATTGGTGTCGGGGAGCTGTTTTTT
TRBV5-1	-	-	TRBJ2-2	CASSSLGVTGELFF	TGCGCCAGCAGCTCTCTGGGAGTCACCGGGGAGCTGTTTTTT
TRBV28	-	-	TRBJ2-7	CASSLGLRFEQYF	TGTGCCAGCAGTCTGGGCCTTAGGTTTGAGCAGTACTTC
TRBV14	TRBD1	-	TRBJ2-2	CASSQTMTGRELFF	TGTGCCAGCAGCCAAACCATGACAGGGCGGGAGCTGTTTTTT
TRBV28	-	-	TRBJ2-1	CASSLGTMSSYNEQFF	TGTGCCAGCAGTTTAGGGACAATGAGCTCCTACAATGAGCAGTTCTTC
TRBV5-1	-	-	TRBJ1-3	CASSLDGASGNTIYF	TGCGCCAGCAGCTTGGATGGGGCAAGTGGAAACACCATATATTTT
TRBV27	-	-	TRBJ2-2	CASRIGAGELFF	TGTGCCAGCAGAATAGGGGCCGGGGAGCTGTTTTTT
TRBV6-4	-	-	TRBJ2-3	CASSDGGSTDTQYF	TGTGCCAGCAGTGACGGCGGGAGCACAGATACGCAGTATTTT
TRBV7-2	-	-	TRBJ1-1	CASSQEASGGTEAFF	TGTGCCAGCAGCCAGGAGGCATCTGGGGGGACTGAAGCTTTCTTT
TRBV28	-	-	TRBJ2-7	CASSLLRDRYHEQYF	TGTGCCAGCAGTTTACTCCGTGACAGGTACCACGAGCAGTACTTC
TRBV6-5	TRBD2	-	TRBJ2-7	CASTKSGSPNEQYF	TGTGCCAGCACCAAAAGCGGGAGTCCCAACGAGCAGTACTTC
TRBV5-1	TRBD1	-	TRBJ1-1	CASSLQGGMSDTEAFF	TGCGCCAGCAGCCTCCAAGGGGGCATGAGCGACACTGAAGCTTTCTTT
TRBV11-3	TRBD1	-	TRBJ2-2	CASSLQFVTGAGTGELFF	TGTGCCAGCAGCTTACAATTTGTGACAGGGGCGGGCACCGGGGAGCTGTTTTTT
TRBV19	TRBD1	once	TRBJ2-5	CASSEAGQGVQETQYF	TGTGCCAGTAGTGAGGCGGGACAGGGGGTTCAAGAGACCCAGTACTTC
TRBV5-1	-	-	TRBJ1-1	CASSLYPGSGTEAFF	TGCGCCAGCAGCTTGTATCCAGGGTCGGGCACTGAAGCTTTCTTT
TRBV5-1	-	-	TRBJ2-7	CASSRDIPYEQYF	TGCGCCAGCAGCCGGGACATCCCCTACGAGCAGTACTTC
TRBV28	TRBD1	-	TRBJ2-7	CASTTTGGAYEQYF	TGTGCCAGCACCACGACAGGGGGCGCCTACGAGCAGTACTTC
TRBV27	TRBD1	-	TRBJ2-6	CASSLVDRAGANVLTF	TGTGCCAGCAGTTTAGTGGACAGGGCTGGGGCCAACGTCCTGACTTTC
TRBV29-1	TRBD1	-	TRBJ2-1	CSVNSGTGSEQFF	TGCAGCGTTAACTCCGGGACAGGTAGTGAGCAGTTCTTC
TRBV28	-	-	TRBJ2-7	CASSLPRTSSYEQYF	TGTGCCAGCAGTTTACCCCGGACAAGTTCCTACGAGCAGTACTTC
TRBV15	TRBD1	-	TRBJ2-2	CATSGGQVHTGELFF	TGTGCCACCAGTGGGGGACAGGTTCACACCGGGGAGCTGTTTTTT
TRBV30	-	-	TRBJ1-2	CAWSSGHTNYGYTF	TGTGCCTGGAGTTCGGGACATACGAACTATGGCTACACCTTC
TRBV10-1	TRBD1	-	TRBJ1-5	CASTPRGLDQPQHF	TGCGCCAGCACCCCCAGGGGGTTGGATCAGCCCCAGCATTTT
TRBV30	-	few	TRBJ1-3	CAWSPTGNTIYF	TGTGCCTGGAGTCCCACAGGAAACACCATATATTTT
TRBV18	TRBD1	-	TRBJ2-5	CASSPLDRVQETQYF	TGTGCCAGCTCACCCTTGGACAGGGTCCAAGAGACCCAGTACTTC
TRBV5-1	TRBD1	once	TRBJ2-7	CASSPQQGAVHEQYF	TGCGCCAGCAGCCCCCAACAGGGGGCAGTTCACGAGCAGTACTTC
TRBV19	-	-	TRBJ1-1	CASSIGEYAFF	TGTGCCAGTAGTATAGGGGAGTACGCTTTCTTT
TRBV7-7	TRBD2	-	TRBJ2-1	CASSLAAGGNEQFF	TGTGCTAGCAGCTTAGCGGCGGGGGGCAATGAGCAGTTCTTC
TRBV11-2	-	-	TRBJ2-1	CASSLRGLSVEEQFF	TGTGCCAGCAGCTTACGAGGCTTGAGTGTTGAGGAGCAGTTCTTC
TRBV12-5	-	-	TRBJ2-5	CASGRDSETQYF	TGTGCTAGTGGCAGGGACTCAGAGACCCAGTACTTC
TRBV2	-	-	TRBJ1-2	CASTVRTVINYGYTF	TGTGCCAGCACCGTAAGGACTGTTATTAACTATGGCTACACCTTC
TRBV4-3	-	-	TRBJ1-1	CASSQGRGSVNTEAFF	TGCGCCAGCAGCCAAGGCAGGGGCAGCGTGAACACTGAAGCTTTCTTT
TRBV5-3	TRBD2	-	TRBJ2-3	CARSRSVRAGGGDTQYF	TGTGCCAGAAGCAGGTCTGTTAGAGCGGGAGGAGGCGATACGCAGTATTTT
TRBV29-1	-	-	TRBJ2-5	CSVSDSLMYQETQYF	TGCAGCGTCTCCGACAGTCTCATGTACCAAGAGACCCAGTACTTC
TRBV27	-	-	TRBJ1-2	CASSTLTGRGYGYTF	TGTGCCAGCAGTACCCTGACAGGCCGGGGCTATGGCTACACCTTC
TRBV27	TRBD1	-	TRBJ1-5	CASSLSMDRGLYSNQPQHF	TGTGCCAGCAGTTTATCGATGGACAGGGGGCTTTATAGCAATCAGCCCCAGCATTTT
TRBV5-4	TRBD2	-	TRBJ2-7	CASSLGTSGSYEQYF	TGTGCCAGCAGCTTGGGGACTAGCGGGAGCTACGAGCAGTACTTC
TRBV5-4	TRBD2	-	TRBJ2-3	CASGLYRWREGPDTQYF	TGTGCCAGCGGATTATACCGATGGCGGGAGGGGCCAGATACGCAGTATTTT
TRBV15	-	-	TRBJ2-2	CATSRDLRKNTGELFF	TGTGCCACCAGCAGAGATCTGAGGAAGAACACCGGGGAGCTGTTTTTT
TRBV6-5	TRBD1	-	TRBJ1-2	CASRRDRGFNYGYTF	TGTGCCAGCAGAAGGGACAGGGGATTTAACTATGGCTACACCTTC
TRBV11-2	TRBD1	-	TRBJ2-1	CASSLLPRQGSLQFEQFF	TGTGCCAGCAGCTTATTGCCCCGACAGGGCTCACTACAATTTGAGCAGTTCTTC
TRBV4-1	TRBD2	-	TRBJ2-7	CASSQGLAGGPNGEQYF	TGCGCCAGCAGCCAAGGCTTAGCGGGAGGGCCTAATGGCGAGCAGTACTTC
TRBV6-4	TRBD2	many	TRBJ2-3	CASSGLAGGPDTQYF	TGTGCCAGCAGTGGACTAGCGGGAGGGCCAGATACGCAGTATTTT
TRBV10-2	-	-	TRBJ1-4	CASSRGEKLFF	TGCGCCAGCTCCAGGGGAGAAAAACTGTTTTTT
TRBV5-1	TRBD1	-	TRBJ1-2	CASTRQGADYTF	TGCGCCAGCACCCGACAGGGGGCGGACTACACCTTC
TRBV10-2	-	-	TRBJ1-1	CASKGGASTEAFF	TGCGCCAGTAAGGGAGGGGCTAGCACTGAAGCTTTCTTT
TRBV19	-	-	TRBJ2-1	CASSIQGFGNEQFF	TGTGCCAGTAGTATTCAGGGATTTGGGAATGAGCAGTTCTTC